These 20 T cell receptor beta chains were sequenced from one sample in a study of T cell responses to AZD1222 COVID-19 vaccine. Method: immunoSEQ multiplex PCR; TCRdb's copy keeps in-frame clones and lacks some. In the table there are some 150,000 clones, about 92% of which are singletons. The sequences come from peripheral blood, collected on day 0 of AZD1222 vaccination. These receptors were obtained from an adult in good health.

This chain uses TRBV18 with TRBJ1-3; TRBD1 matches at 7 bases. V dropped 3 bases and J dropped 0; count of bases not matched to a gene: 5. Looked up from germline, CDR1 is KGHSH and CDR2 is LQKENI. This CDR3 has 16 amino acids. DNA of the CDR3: TGTGCCAGCTCACCTGCGACAGGGAGCTCTGGAAACACCATATATTTT. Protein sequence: CASSPATGSSGNTIYF.

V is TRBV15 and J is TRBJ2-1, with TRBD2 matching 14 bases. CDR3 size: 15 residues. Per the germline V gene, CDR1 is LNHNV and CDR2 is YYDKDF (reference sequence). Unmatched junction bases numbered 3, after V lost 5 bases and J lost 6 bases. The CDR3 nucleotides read TGTGCCACCAGCCTGGGACTAGCGGGAGCCAATGAGCAGTTCTTC. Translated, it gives CATSLGLAGANEQFF.

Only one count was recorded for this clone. This chain's CDR3 is CASEGAFYSYEQYF. CDR3 DNA sequence: TGTGCCAGCGAGGGGGCCTTCTATTCCTACGAGCAGTACTTC. This chain joins TRBV6-5 and TRBJ2-7, with 7 bases lining up with TRBD1. Trimming cost V 8 bases and J 1 base; bases outside gene matches: 8. The germline CDR1 and CDR2 sequences are MNHEY and SVGAGI. This CDR3 region has 14 residues.

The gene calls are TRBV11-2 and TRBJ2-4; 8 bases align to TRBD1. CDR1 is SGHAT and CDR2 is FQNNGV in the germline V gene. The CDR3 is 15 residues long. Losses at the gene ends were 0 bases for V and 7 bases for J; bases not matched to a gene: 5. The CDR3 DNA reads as TGTGCCAGCAGCTTAGAGGACAGGGATGTGAACATTCAGTACTTC. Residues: CASSLEDRDVNIQYF.

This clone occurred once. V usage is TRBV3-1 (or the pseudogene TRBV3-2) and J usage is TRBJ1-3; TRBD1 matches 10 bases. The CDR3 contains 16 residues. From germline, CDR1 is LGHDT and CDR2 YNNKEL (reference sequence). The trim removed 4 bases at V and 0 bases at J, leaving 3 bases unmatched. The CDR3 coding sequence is TGTGCCAGCAGCCTCGGACAGGGGGACTCTGGAAACACCATATATTTT. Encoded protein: CASSLGQGDSGNTIYF.

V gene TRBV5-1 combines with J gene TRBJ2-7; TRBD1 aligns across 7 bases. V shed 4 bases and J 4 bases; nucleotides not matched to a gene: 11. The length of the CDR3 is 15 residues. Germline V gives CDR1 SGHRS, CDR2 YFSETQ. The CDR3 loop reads CASSQWDSNIYEQYF. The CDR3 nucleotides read TGCGCCAGCAGCCAATGGGACAGCAATATTTACGAGCAGTACTTC.

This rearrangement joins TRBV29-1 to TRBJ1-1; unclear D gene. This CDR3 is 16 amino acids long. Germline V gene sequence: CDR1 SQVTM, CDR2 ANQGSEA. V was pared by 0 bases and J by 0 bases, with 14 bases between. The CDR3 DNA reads TGCAGCGTTGAAGATCGGAGGAGAGGGATGAACACTGAAGCTTTCTTT. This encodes CSVEDRRRGMNTEAFF. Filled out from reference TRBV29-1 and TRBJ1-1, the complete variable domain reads SAVISQKPSRDICQRGTSLTIQCQVDSQVTMMFWYRQQPGQSLTLIATANQGSEATYESGFVIDKFPISRPNLTFSTLTVSNMSPEDSSIYLCSVEDRRRGMNTEAFFGQGTRLTVV.

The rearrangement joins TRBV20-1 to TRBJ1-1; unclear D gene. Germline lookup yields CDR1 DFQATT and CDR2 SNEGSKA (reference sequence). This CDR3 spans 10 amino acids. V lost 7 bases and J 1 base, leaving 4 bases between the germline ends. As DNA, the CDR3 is TGCAGTGGGGGGAACACTGAAGCTTTCTTT. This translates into CSGGNTEAFF.

The DNA for the CDR3 is TGTGCCAGCAGCCGAACTGGGCGGGGTTCTGAAGCTTTCTTT. It yields the protein CASSRTGRGSEAFF. The chain links TRBV7-3 to TRBJ1-1; D ambiguous. Trimming left V 5 bases short and J 6 bases short, with 16 bases between. From germline, CDR1 is SGHTA and CDR2 FQGTGA. The CDR3 runs to 14 residues.

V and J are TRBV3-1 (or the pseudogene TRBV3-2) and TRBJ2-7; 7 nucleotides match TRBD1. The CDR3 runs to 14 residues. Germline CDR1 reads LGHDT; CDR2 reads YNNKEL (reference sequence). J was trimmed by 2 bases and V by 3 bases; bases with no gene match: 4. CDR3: CASSQAGTAYEQYF. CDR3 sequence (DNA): TGTGCCAGCAGCCAGGCCGGGACAGCCTACGAGCAGTACTTC.

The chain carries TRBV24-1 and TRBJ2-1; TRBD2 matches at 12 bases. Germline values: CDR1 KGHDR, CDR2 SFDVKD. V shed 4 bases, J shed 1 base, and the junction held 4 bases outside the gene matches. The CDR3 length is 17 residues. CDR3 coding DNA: TGTGCCACCAGTGACTCTCTAGCGGGGGGGTCCTACAATGAGCAGTTCTTC. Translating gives CATSDSLAGGSYNEQFF.

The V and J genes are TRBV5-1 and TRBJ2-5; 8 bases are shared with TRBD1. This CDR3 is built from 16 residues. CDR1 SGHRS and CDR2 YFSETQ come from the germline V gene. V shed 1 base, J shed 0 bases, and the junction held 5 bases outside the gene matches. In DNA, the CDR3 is TGCGCCAGCAGCTTGTTGTCAGGGGGCAACCAAGAGACCCAGTACTTC. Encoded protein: CASSLLSGGNQETQYF.

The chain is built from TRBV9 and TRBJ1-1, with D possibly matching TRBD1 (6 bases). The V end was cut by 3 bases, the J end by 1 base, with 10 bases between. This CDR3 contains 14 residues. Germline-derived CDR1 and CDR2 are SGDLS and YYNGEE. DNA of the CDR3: TGTGCCAGCAGCGCGACAGGATCGAACACTGAAGCTTTCTTT. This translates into CASSATGSNTEAFF. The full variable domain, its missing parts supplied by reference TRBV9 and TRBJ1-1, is DSGVTQTPKHLITATGQRVTLRCSPRSGDLSVYWYQQSLDQGLQFLIQYYNGEERAKGNILERFSAQQFPDLHSELNLSSLELGDSALYFCASSATGSNTEAFFGQGTRLTVV.

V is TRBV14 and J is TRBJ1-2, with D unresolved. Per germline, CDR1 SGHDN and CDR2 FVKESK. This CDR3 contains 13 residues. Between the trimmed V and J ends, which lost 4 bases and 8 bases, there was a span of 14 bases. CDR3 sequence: CASSPQGLVGYTF. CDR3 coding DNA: TGTGCCAGCAGCCCTCAAGGACTGGTCGGCTACACCTTC.

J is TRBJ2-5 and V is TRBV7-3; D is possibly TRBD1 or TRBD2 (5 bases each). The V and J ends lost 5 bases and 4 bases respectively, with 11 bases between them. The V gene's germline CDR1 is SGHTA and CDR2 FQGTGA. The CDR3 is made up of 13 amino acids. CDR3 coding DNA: TGTGCCAGCAGCGGGGGATCGGGAGAGACCCAGTACTTC. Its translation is CASSGGSGETQYF. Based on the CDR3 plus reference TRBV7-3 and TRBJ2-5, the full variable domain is GAGVSQTPSNKVTEKGKYVELRCDPISGHTALYWYRQSLGQGPEFLIYFQGTGAADDSGLPNDRFFAVRPEGSVSTLKIQRTERGDSAVYLCASSGGSGETQYFGPGTRLLVL.

The CDR3 DNA reads TGTGCCAGCAGGTTTAGCGGGAGACCCACTGATGAGCAGTTCTTC. Encoded protein: CASRFSGRPTDEQFF. The genes are TRBV7-3 and TRBJ2-1; 9 bases are shared with TRBD2. Germline CDR1 reads SGHTA; CDR2 reads FQGTGA. V shed 6 bases, J shed 8 bases, and the junction held 11 bases outside the gene matches. This CDR3 has 15 amino acids.

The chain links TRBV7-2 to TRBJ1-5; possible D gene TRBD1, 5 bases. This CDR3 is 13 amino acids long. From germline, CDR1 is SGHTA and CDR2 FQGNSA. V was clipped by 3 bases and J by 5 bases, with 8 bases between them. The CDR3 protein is CASSFPGDQPQHF. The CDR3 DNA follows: TGTGCCAGCAGCTTCCCGGGGGATCAGCCCCAGCATTTT.

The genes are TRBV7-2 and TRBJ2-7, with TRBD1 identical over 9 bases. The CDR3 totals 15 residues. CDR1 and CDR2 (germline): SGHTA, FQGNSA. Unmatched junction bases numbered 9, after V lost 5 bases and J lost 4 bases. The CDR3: CASSLEQGATYEQYF. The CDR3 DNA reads TGTGCCAGCAGCCTAGAACAGGGGGCGACGTACGAGCAGTACTTC.

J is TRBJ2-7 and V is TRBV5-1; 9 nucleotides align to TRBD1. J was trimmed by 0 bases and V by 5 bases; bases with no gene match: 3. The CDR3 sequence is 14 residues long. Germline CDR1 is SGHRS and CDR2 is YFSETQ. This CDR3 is CASSGDRVSYEQYF. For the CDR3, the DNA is TGCGCCAGCAGTGGGGACAGGGTCTCCTACGAGCAGTACTTC.

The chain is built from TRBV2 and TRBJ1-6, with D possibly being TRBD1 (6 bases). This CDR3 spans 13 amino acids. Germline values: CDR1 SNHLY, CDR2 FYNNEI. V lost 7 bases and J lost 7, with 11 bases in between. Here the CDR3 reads CASNPGENSPLHF. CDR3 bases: TGTGCCAGCAACCCAGGGGAGAATTCACCCCTCCACTTT. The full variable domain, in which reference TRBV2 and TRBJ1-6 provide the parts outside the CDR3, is EPEVTQTPSHQVTQMGQEVILRCVPISNHLYFYWYRQILGQKVEFLVSFYNNEISEKSEIFDDQFSVERPDGSNFTLKIRSTKLEDSAMYFCASNPGENSPLHFGNGTRLTVT.